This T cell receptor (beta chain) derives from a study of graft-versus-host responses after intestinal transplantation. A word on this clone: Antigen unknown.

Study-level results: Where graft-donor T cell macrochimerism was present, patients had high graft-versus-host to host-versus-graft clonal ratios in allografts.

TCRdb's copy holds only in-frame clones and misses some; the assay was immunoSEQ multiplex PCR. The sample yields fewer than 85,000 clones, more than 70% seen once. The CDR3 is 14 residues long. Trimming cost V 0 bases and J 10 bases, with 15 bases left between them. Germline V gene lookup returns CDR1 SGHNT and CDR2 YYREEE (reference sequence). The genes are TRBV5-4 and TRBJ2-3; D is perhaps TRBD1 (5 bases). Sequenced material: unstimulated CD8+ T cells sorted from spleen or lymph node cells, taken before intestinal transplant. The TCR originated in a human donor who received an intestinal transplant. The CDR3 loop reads CASSLETASGPQYF. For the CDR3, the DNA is TGTGCCAGCAGCTTGGAGACAGCCAGTGGTCCGCAGTATTTT.